This T cell receptor (beta chain) was obtained from a study of Graves' ophthalmopathy and Graves' hyperthyroidism. Calling hyperthyroidism stable required that no ophthalmopathy show up within 18 months of follow-up. This clonotype has at least ten counts. Beta-chain TCR CDR3 regions were amplified from RNA transcripts. RT-PCR in the first round used HTBI primers; a second-round multiplex PCR followed. Using its own MiXCR run on the multiplex PCR reads, TCRdb lists one record per CDR3 protein. The sample has 400,000 to 450,000 distinct CDR3 sequences; more than 20% are singletons. Trimming took 1 base from V and 4 from J, leaving 16 bases between them. CDR3 length: 16 amino acids. CDR1 and CDR2 (germline): SGHVS, FQNEAQ.

This receptor was identified in a woman aged 18 to 35 with stable Graves' hyperthyroidism. The sample consisted of peripheral blood. The chain couples TRBV7-8 to TRBJ1-2; D is unclear. CDR3 nucleotide sequence: TGTGCCAGCAGCTTAGGCCTGGCTGGGAACTTCTATGGCTACACCTTC. Protein: CASSLGLAGNFYGYTF.